These 9 T cell receptor beta chains were sequenced from one sample in a study of response to subunit inactivated influenza vaccine. TCRdb used MiXCR to reprocess the RT-PCR reads, holding one entry per CDR3 protein. The sample has a few hundred thousand distinct CDR3 sequences; over 9.5% are singletons. This specimen was PBMCs from blood, taken 40 to 50 days after vaccination. All receptors derive from a man aged 50 to 59 who received an inactivated influenza vaccine.

The CDR3 is CSASSTPGSSYEQYF. The DNA of the CDR3 is TGCAGTGCTAGTTCTACCCCGGGAAGCTCCTACGAGCAGTACTTC. The gene calls are TRBV20-1 and TRBJ2-7; D is perhaps TRBD2 (5 bases). Per germline, CDR1 DFQATT and CDR2 SNEGSKA (reference sequence). Trimming pared 3 bases from V and 0 bases from J, leaving 15 bases between. This CDR3 contains 15 residues.

The V and J genes are TRBV7-2 and TRBJ2-2, with 7 bases matching TRBD1. The CDR3 sequence is 15 residues long. CDR1 SGHTA and CDR2 FQGNSA come from the germline V gene. The ends lost 5 bases at V and 0 bases at J; junction bases unmatched: 3. The CDR3 coding sequence is TGTGCCAGCAGCATCGGGACAGCGAACACCGGGGAGCTGTTTTTT. Residues: CASSIGTANTGELFF.

This chain connects TRBV12-3 or TRBV12-4 to TRBJ1-2; D is ambiguous. The ends were cut back, 5 bases at V and 0 bases at J, with 7 bases in the middle. This CDR3 comprises 13 residues. This CDR3 is CASSRVPNYGYTF. CDR3 DNA: TGTGCCAGCAGTCGAGTACCTAACTATGGCTACACCTTC.

The CDR3 sequence is CASSVSSGRHGGEQYF. The CDR3 DNA is TGTGCCAGCAGCGTCAGTAGCGGGAGACATGGGGGTGAGCAGTACTTC. This chain links TRBV9 with TRBJ2-7, with 9 bases that match TRBD2. The germline V gene has CDR1 SGDLS and CDR2 YYNGEE. The CDR3 has 16 amino acids. J was trimmed by 7 bases and V by 2 bases; bases with no gene match: 13.

This clonotype came up a few times. The chain is built from TRBV27 and TRBJ2-7, with D possibly TRBD1 on 6 matching bases. The CDR3 spans 13 residues. The germline V gene has CDR1 MNHEY and CDR2 SMNVEV (reference sequence). V lost 6 bases and J lost 3, with 12 bases in between. The DNA of the CDR3 is TGTGCCAGCAGAACGGGACACGACTACGAGCAGTACTTC. Translating gives CASRTGHDYEQYF.

The gene calls are TRBV7-2 and TRBJ2-3; 9 nucleotides line up with TRBD2. The V segment lost 8 bases and the J segment 4 bases; nucleotides outside the gene matches: 13. Germline V lookup: CDR1 SGHTA, CDR2 FQGNSA. CDR3 size: 16 residues. In DNA, the CDR3 is TGTGCCAGCCCCCCCTGGGCGGGAGGGTTCCCAGATACGCAGTATTTT. Translated: CASPPWAGGFPDTQYF. Full variable domain (outside the CDR3, taken from reference TRBV7-2 and TRBJ2-3): GAGVSQSPSNKVTEKGKDVELRCDPISGHTALYWYRQSLGQGLEFLIYFQGNSAPDKSGLPSDRFSAERTGGSVSTLTIQRTQQEDSAVYLCASPPWAGGFPDTQYFGPGTRLTVL.

The chain employs TRBV7-9 and TRBJ1-4; D uncertain. The CDR3 extends over 16 amino acids. Looked up from germline, CDR1 is SEHNR and CDR2 is FQNEAQ (reference sequence). The germline V and J ends were trimmed by 0 bases and 5 bases, with 13 bases remaining between them. The CDR3 loop is CASSLASGMRNEKLFF. The DNA of the CDR3 is TGTGCCAGCAGCTTAGCGTCGGGGATGCGGAATGAAAAACTGTTTTTT.

This clonotype was observed at least ten times. The chain couples TRBV5-1 to TRBJ2-7; a possible D gene is TRBD2 (6 bases). Germline lookup yields CDR1 SGHRS and CDR2 YFSETQ. V was shortened by 0 bases and J by 4 bases, with 14 bases between the two germline ends. The CDR3 loop spans 15 amino acids. The CDR3 sequence: CASSLGGTAIYEQYF. DNA for the CDR3: TGCGCCAGCAGCTTGGGCGGGACGGCTATTTACGAGCAGTACTTC.

This clonotype was counted a few times. V is TRBV2 and J is TRBJ2-3, with D possibly TRBD2 on 5 matching bases. Germline loops: CDR1 SNHLY, CDR2 FYNNEI. Trimming took off 4 bases at V and 6 bases at J, with 14 bases between the two ends. The CDR3 length is 14 residues. The CDR3: CASSVLEEIDTQYF. CDR3 DNA: TGTGCCAGCAGTGTCTTGGAGGAGATTGATACGCAGTATTTT.